This T cell receptor beta chain emerged from a study of PD-1 blockade in classical Hodgkin lymphoma. Study-wide background: With a 2-week interval, patients received intravenous nivolumab at 3 mg/kg. Study-wide points: Nivolumab initiated under 1 year post-ASCT led to patient exclusion. With CD4+ cells, TCR diversity rose significantly by C4D1, but not with CD8+ cells. Baseline TCR diversity was reportedly lower in newly diagnosed patients than healthy donors.

Relapse was seen in all patients after autologous stem cell transplantation, and brentuximab vedotin exposure was variable. Regarding this clone: Its antigen is not identified.

Here immunoSEQ multiplex PCR was the method, and the copy in TCRdb shows in-frame clones only, minus some. The sample has over 35,000 clones, 60% to 85% seen once. This receptor was obtained from a human donor with classical Hodgkin lymphoma. The sample in question was peripheral blood mononuclear cells (PBMCs), obtained before the second cycle of nivolumab.

The CDR3 coding sequence is TGTGCCAGCAGTTTGGGCAGCTTAGATACGCAGTATTTT. Encoded protein: CASSLGSLDTQYF. V is TRBV28 and J is TRBJ2-3; no firm D call. V lost 3 bases, J lost 5 bases, and 9 bases lay in between. The CDR3 sequence is 13 residues long. Germline V gives CDR1 MDHEN, CDR2 SYDVKM.